Each of the 6 T cell receptor beta chains below was sequenced from the same sample in a study of blood T cell repertoires in COVID-19. This table comes from immunoSEQ multiplex PCR, and its TCRdb copy is limited to in-frame clones, with some not included. The sample shows about 280,000 clones, about nine tenths of them seen only once. Sequencing used peripheral blood. The receptor set was obtained from a woman aged 45 to 65 who had recovered from COVID-19.

The chain employs TRBV30 and TRBJ2-3; D might be TRBD1 (5 bases). The CDR3 has 14 amino acids. Germline V gene lookup returns CDR1 GTSNPN and CDR2 SVGIG (reference sequence). The V and J ends lost 1 base and 1 base respectively, with 9 bases between them. The CDR3 region is CAWSEGFGTDTQYF. As DNA, the CDR3 is TGTGCCTGGAGTGAGGGGTTCGGCACAGATACGCAGTATTTT.

CDR3 nucleotide sequence: TGTGCCAGCAGCCCTAGGTTTCTGGTCCCCTATACCGGGGAGCTGTTTTTT. It is translated as CASSPRFLVPYTGELFF. The chain links TRBV9 to TRBJ2-2; D remains ambiguous. The CDR3 is 17 amino acids. V lost 4 bases and J 5 bases, leaving 21 bases between the germline ends. Per germline, CDR1 SGDLS and CDR2 YYNGEE.

This chain uses TRBV6-2 or TRBV6-3 with TRBJ2-2; D not certain. Germline CDR1 and CDR2: MNHEY and SVGEGT. The CDR3 runs to 16 residues. V was shortened by 1 base and J by 0 bases, with 9 bases between the two germline ends. CDR3 coding DNA: TGTGCCAGCAGTTACTTTCGGAGAACGAACACCGGGGAGCTGTTTTTT. Protein product: CASSYFRRTNTGELFF.

The rearrangement links TRBV7-3 to TRBJ2-1; TRBD2 aligns across 12 bases. The CDR3 runs 15 residues. Germline values: CDR1 SGHTA, CDR2 FQGTGA. Trimming at V came to 5 bases and at J to 9 bases, leaving 8 bases not matched to a gene. In DNA form, the CDR3 reads TGTGCCAGCAGCATACTAGCGGGGGGTAAAGGTGAGCAGTTCTTC. Protein: CASSILAGGKGEQFF.

The genes are TRBV9 and TRBJ2-3; TRBD2 matches at 11 bases. Germline assignment: CDR1 SGDLS and CDR2 YYNGEE. J was trimmed by 3 bases and V by 4 bases; bases with no gene match: 4. This CDR3 is 15 amino acids long. The CDR3 reads CASSLASGGTDTQYF. CDR3 DNA sequence: TGTGCCAGCAGCCTCGCTAGCGGGGGGACAGATACGCAGTATTTT.

The chain couples TRBV7-2 to TRBJ1-2; D might be TRBD1 (5 bases). CDR3 size: 15 residues. Germline values: CDR1 SGHTA, CDR2 FQGNSA. Trimming cost V 1 base and J 4 bases, with 13 bases left between them. The CDR3 loop is CASSLDHGRAYGYTF. CDR3 coding DNA: TGTGCCAGCAGCTTAGATCATGGCAGGGCCTATGGCTACACCTTC.